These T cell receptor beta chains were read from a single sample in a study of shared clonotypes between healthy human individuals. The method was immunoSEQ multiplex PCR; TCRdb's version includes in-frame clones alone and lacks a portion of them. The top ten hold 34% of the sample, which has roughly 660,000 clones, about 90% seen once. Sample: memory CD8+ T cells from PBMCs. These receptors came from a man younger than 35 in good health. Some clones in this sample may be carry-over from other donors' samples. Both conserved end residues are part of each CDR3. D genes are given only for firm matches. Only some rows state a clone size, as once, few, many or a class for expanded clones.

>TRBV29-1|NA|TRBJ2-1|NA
CSVEGGRASYNEQFF
TGCAGCGTTGAGGGGGGCAGGGCCTCCTACAATGAGCAGTTCTTC
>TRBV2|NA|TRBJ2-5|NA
CASKSGNEETQYF
TGTGCCAGCAAGTCCGGAAACGAAGAGACCCAGTACTTC
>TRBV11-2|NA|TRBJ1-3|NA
CASSLTPGNTIYF
TGTGCCAGCAGCCTCACACCTGGAAACACCATATATTTT
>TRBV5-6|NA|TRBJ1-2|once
CASSLGRTNYGYTF
TGTGCCAGCAGCTTGGGAAGAACTAACTATGGCTACACCTTC
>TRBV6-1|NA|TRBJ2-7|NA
CASSEVIRLEQYF
TGTGCCAGCAGTGAAGTAATAAGGCTCGAGCAGTACTTC
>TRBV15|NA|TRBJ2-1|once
CATSRDWEQGLNNEQFF
TGTGCCACCAGCAGAGATTGGGAACAGGGCTTGAACAATGAGCAGTTCTTC
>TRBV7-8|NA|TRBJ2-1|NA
CASSGILRYEQFF
TGTGCCAGCTCCGGGATTCTCCGTTATGAGCAGTTCTTC
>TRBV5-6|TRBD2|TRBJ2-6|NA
CASSLPAGAPSGANVLTF
TGTGCCAGCAGCTTACCAGCGGGAGCCCCCTCTGGGGCCAACGTCCTGACTTTC
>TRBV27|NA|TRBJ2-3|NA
CASSSITSTDTQYF
TGTGCCAGCAGTTCTATCACTAGCACAGATACGCAGTATTTT
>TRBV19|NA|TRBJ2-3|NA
CASSQGLGTDTQYF
TGTGCCAGTAGCCAGGGGTTAGGGACAGATACGCAGTATTTT
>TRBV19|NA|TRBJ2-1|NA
CASSGLPSSYNEQFF
TGTGCCAGTAGTGGACTACCCAGCTCCTACAATGAGCAGTTCTTC
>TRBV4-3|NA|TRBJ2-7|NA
CASSQDKGTAYEQYF
TGCGCCAGCAGCCAAGATAAGGGGACGGCATACGAGCAGTACTTC
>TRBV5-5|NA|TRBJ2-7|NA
CASSLGGATYEQYF
TGTGCCAGCAGCTTGGGAGGAGCCACCTACGAGCAGTACTTC
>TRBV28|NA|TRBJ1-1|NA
CASSSPGTLNTEAFF
TGTGCCAGCAGTTCCCCCGGGACCCTTAACACTGAAGCTTTCTTT
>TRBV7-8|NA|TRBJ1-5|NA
CASSEQGLNQPQHF
TGTGCCAGCAGCGAACAGGGACTCAATCAGCCCCAGCATTTT
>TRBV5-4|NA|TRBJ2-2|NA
CASSLSTGELFF
TGTGCCAGCAGCTTGAGCACCGGGGAGCTGTTTTTT
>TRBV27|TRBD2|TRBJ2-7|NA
CASSLSAGGPTYEQYF
TGTGCCAGCAGTTTATCGGCGGGAGGACCGACCTACGAGCAGTACTTC
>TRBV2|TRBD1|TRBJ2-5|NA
CASSDRTGYVPGETQYF
TGTGCCAGCAGTGACCGGACAGGGTACGTCCCAGGGGAGACCCAGTACTTC
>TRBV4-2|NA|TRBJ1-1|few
CASSQDGSTEAFF
TGTGCCAGCAGCCAAGATGGCAGCACTGAAGCTTTCTTT
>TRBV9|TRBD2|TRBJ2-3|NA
CASSAPLAGGSTDTQYF
TGTGCCAGCAGCGCACCACTAGCGGGAGGATCCACAGATACGCAGTATTTT
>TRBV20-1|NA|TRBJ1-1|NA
CSAPVVTEAFF
TGCAGTGCTCCGGTTGTCACTGAAGCTTTCTTT
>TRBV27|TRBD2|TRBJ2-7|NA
CASSLSGARAGEYEQYF
TGTGCCAGCAGTTTATCCGGGGCGAGGGCGGGAGAATACGAGCAGTACTTC
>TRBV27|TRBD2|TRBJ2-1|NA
CASSRPGLASYNEQFF
TGTGCCAGCAGTCGACCGGGACTAGCTTCCTACAATGAGCAGTTCTTC
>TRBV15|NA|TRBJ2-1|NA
CATSVERLVYNEQFF
TGTGCCACCAGCGTTGAGCGCCTTGTTTACAATGAGCAGTTCTTC
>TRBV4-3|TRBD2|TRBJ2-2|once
CASSQDLGLAGEVAGELFF
TGCGCCAGCAGCCAAGATCTCGGCCTAGCGGGAGAGGTTGCCGGGGAGCTGTTTTTT
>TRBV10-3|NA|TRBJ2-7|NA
CAISGPRGSDEQYF
TGTGCCATCAGTGGGCCGCGGGGTAGCGACGAGCAGTACTTC
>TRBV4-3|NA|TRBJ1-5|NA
CASSQDLGVSQPQHF
TGCGCCAGCAGCCAAGATTTGGGGGTTAGTCAGCCCCAGCATTTT
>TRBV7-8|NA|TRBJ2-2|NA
CASSLDTKAANTGELFF
TGTGCCAGCAGCTTAGATACCAAGGCAGCGAACACCGGGGAGCTGTTTTTT
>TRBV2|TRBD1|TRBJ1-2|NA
CASSDYRDSRNYGYTF
TGTGCCAGCAGCGATTATAGGGACAGTCGGAACTATGGCTACACCTTC
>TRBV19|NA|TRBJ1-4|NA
CASYPGASYGGLTNEKLFF
TGTGCCAGCTATCCGGGGGCCTCCTACGGGGGATTAACTAATGAAAAACTGTTTTTT
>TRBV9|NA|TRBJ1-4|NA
CASSVDTGRVNEKLFF
TGTGCCAGCAGCGTTGACACCGGGAGAGTTAATGAAAAACTGTTTTTT
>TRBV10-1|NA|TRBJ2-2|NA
CASSHPQNTGELFF
TGCGCCAGCAGCCATCCTCAGAACACCGGGGAGCTGTTTTTT
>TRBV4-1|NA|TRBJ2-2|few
CASSQAGDFNTGELFF
TGCGCCAGCAGCCAAGCTGGGGACTTCAACACCGGGGAGCTGTTTTTT